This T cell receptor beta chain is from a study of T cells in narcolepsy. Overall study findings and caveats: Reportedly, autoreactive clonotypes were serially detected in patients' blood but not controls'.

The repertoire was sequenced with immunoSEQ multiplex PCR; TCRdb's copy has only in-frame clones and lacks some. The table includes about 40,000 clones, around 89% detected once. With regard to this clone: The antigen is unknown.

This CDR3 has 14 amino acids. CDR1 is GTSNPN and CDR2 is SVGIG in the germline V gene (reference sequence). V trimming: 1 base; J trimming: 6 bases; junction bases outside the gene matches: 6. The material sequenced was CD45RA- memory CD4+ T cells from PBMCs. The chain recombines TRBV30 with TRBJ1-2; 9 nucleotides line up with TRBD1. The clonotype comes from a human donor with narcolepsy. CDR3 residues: CAWSGADRGDGYTF. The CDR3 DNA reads TGTGCCTGGAGTGGAGCCGACAGGGGGGATGGCTACACCTTC.